A selection of T cell receptor beta chains follows, all from one sample in a study of blood T cell repertoires in COVID-19. This table comes from immunoSEQ multiplex PCR, and its TCRdb copy is limited to in-frame clones, with some not included. The sample has fewer than 350,000 clones, 80% to 90% seen once; the top ten hold about 12%. Sequenced: peripheral blood. The receptors were sampled from a woman younger than 45 with COVID-19, enrolled during active disease. Each CDR3 is given with its conserved first and last residue.

CDR3 length | V gene | CDR3 protein
14 | TRBV28 | CASSSGGTAYEQYF
18 | TRBV27 | CASSPISRPRSGANVLTF
15 | TRBV23-1 | CASSQSVRGLYGYTF
15 | TRBV5-8 | CASKRQVANTGELFF
14 | TRBV27 | CASSFGAGNQPQHF
15 | TRBV5-1 | CASSYTRGGLNEQFF
18 | TRBV14 | CASSQGHLLGDRVYEQYF
14 | TRBV5-5 | CASGYRGAGNTIYF
15 | TRBV19 | CASSIVGTGFQPQHF
15 | TRBV14 | CASSHRQGMGETQYF
14 | TRBV7-8 | CASSFTRMNTEAFF
13 | TRBV27 | CASSNTWGGEQFF
17 | TRBV11-3 | CASSLGRSSGGDNEQFF
17 | TRBV5-1 | CASSLAPSGGATDTQYF
16 | TRBV27 | CASSSLRVTGPYEQYF
13 | TRBV5-5 | CASSRTSLDEQFF
13 | TRBV7-6 | CASSLAYGSPLHF
13 | TRBV19 | CASSMVVTATTFF
18 | TRBV7-8 | CASSWSEQLAGASNTQYF
12 | TRBV24-1 | CATSRGPETQYF
13 | TRBV4-1 | CASSPTLTDTQYF
14 | TRBV9 | CASTRTVSGNTIYF
16 | TRBV19 | CASTDYRSGFRTEAFF
17 | TRBV4-1 | CASSQDPKYAMNTEAFF
14 | TRBV2 | CASSKSSGDNEQFF
13 | TRBV2 | CASSGQSSGELFF
15 | TRBV6-4 | CASITDKPANYGYTF
13 | TRBV6-1 | CASSEGQFFGYTF
18 | TRBV18 | CASSPIFSGGKMTDTQYF
15 | TRBV7-9 | CASSVTSSYTGELFF
15 | TRBV2 | CASRSGGDRVYEQYF
14 | TRBV7-9 | CASSYSSGGTTEYF
14 | TRBV27 | CASSYGQGNAEAFF